These 14 T cell receptor beta chains share one sample of origin, sequenced in a study of shared clonotypes between healthy human individuals. Profiled with immunoSEQ multiplex PCR; TCRdb holds only in-frame clones, not every one. The sample carries millions of clones, around nine tenths recorded once. The material sequenced was naive CD4+ T cells sorted from blood. As to subset: CD45RA+ positively selected. The receptors stem from a young man in good health.

The V call is TRBV18, the J call TRBJ2-5; 8 bases line up with TRBD2. V shed 1 base, J shed 0 bases, and the junction held 4 bases outside the gene matches. Germline assignment: CDR1 KGHSH and CDR2 LQKENI. The CDR3 consists of 16 residues. CDR3 region: CASSPRLARDQETQYF. Here the CDR3 DNA reads TGTGCCAGCTCACCACGACTAGCGAGGGACCAAGAGACCCAGTACTTC.

V usage is TRBV28 and J usage is TRBJ2-7; TRBD1 aligns across 7 bases. Trimming removed 5 bases from V and 3 bases from J; junction bases left unmatched: 4. The CDR3 loop spans 13 amino acids. Per the germline V gene, CDR1 is MDHEN and CDR2 is SYDVKM. The CDR3 spells CASSGGQLYEQYF. The CDR3 bases are TGTGCCAGCAGTGGGGGACAGCTCTACGAGCAGTACTTC.

This rearrangement joins TRBV6-1 to TRBJ1-5; D is uncertain. Germline-derived CDR1 and CDR2 are MNHNS and SASEGT. V lost 1 base, J lost 11 bases, and 15 bases lay in between. CDR3 size: 14 residues. The CDR3, as DNA: TGTGCCAGCAGTGAAGACGGTTTCGTAAGGGCCCAGCATTTT. It translates to CASSEDGFVRAQHF.

This sequence joins TRBV28 and TRBJ2-1, with 13 bases matching TRBD2. There are 19 residues in the CDR3. Looked up from germline, CDR1 is MDHEN and CDR2 is SYDVKM. The ends lost 6 bases at V and 0 bases at J; junction bases unmatched: 11. DNA for the CDR3: TGTGCCAGCAGAGGGACTAGCGGGGCTGGGGGCTCCTCCTACAATGAGCAGTTCTTC. Translating it yields CASRGTSGAGGSSYNEQFF.

The chain combines TRBV28 with TRBJ1-1, with a possible D match to TRBD1 (5 bases). Germline V lookup: CDR1 MDHEN, CDR2 SYDVKM. The CDR3 runs 14 residues. The V end was cut by 11 bases, the J end by 4 bases, with 20 bases between. This CDR3 is CASLSWVGTTEAFF. As DNA, the CDR3 is TGTGCCTCCCTATCCTGGGTGGGGACCACTGAAGCTTTCTTT.

This clone came up once. The chain recombines TRBV20-1 with TRBJ2-3; D uncertain. The V gene lost 6 bases and the J gene lost 2 bases, with 6 bases spanning the gap. The germline CDR1 and CDR2 sequences are DFQATT and SNEGSKA (reference sequence). The CDR3 spans 11 residues. CDR3 bases: TGCAGTGCCATAAACACAGATACGCAGTATTTT. It yields the protein CSAINTDTQYF.

The V call is TRBV6-5, the J call TRBJ1-2; no reliable D call. CDR3 length: 13 residues. The germline CDR1 and CDR2 sequences are MNHEY and SVGAGI. The V end was cut by 5 bases, the J end by 8 bases, with 15 bases between. Here the CDR3 reads CASSPDGARGYTF. DNA of the CDR3: TGTGCCAGCAGTCCGGACGGAGCCCGAGGCTACACCTTC.

The CDR3 is CASSSGQGEQFF. The CDR3 DNA reads as TGCGCCAGCAGCTCGGGGCAAGGTGAGCAGTTCTTC. The V call is TRBV5-1, the J call TRBJ2-1, with D perhaps given as TRBD1 or TRBD2 (5 bases each). From germline, CDR1 is SGHRS and CDR2 YFSETQ. Trimming removed 3 bases at V and 9 bases at J, with 10 bases between. The CDR3 contains 12 residues.

V is TRBV30 and J is TRBJ2-1, with 13 bases that match TRBD2. The germline gives CDR1 GTSNPN, CDR2 SVGIG (reference sequence). CDR3 length equals 15 residues. V shed 1 base and J 6 bases; nucleotides not matched to a gene: 3. The CDR3: CAWSERLAGGNEQFF. CDR3 bases: TGTGCCTGGAGTGAGAGACTAGCGGGGGGCAATGAGCAGTTCTTC.

This chain uses TRBV15 with TRBJ1-3; D is undetermined. CDR1 is LNHNV, CDR2 YYDKDF, per germline (reference sequence). The CDR3 runs to 15 residues. V shed 0 bases and J shed 0 bases, with 6 bases lying between them. The CDR3 sequence: CATSRDSVSGNTIYF. The CDR3 DNA reads as TGTGCCACCAGCAGAGATTCGGTCTCTGGAAACACCATATATTTT.

The chain employs TRBV19 and TRBJ1-1, with 8 bases aligning to TRBD1. CDR1 and CDR2 from the germline V gene are LNHDA and SQIVND (reference sequence). The CDR3 runs to 15 residues. V shed 5 bases, J shed 9 bases, and the junction held 14 bases outside the gene matches. The CDR3 region has the DNA TGTGCCAGTAGTCAGGACAGGGAATCTTCCCCGAAAGCTTTCTTT. Its protein is CASSQDRESSPKAFF.

The chain recombines TRBV6-5 with TRBJ2-1; tentative D call: TRBD2 (6 bases). Germline loops: CDR1 MNHEY, CDR2 SVGAGI. CDR3 length: 11 residues. Between the trimmed V and J ends, which lost 2 bases and 10 bases, there was a span of 6 bases. The CDR3 DNA sequence: TGTGCCAGCAGTTACGCGGGGGAGCAGTTCTTC. Amino acid sequence: CASSYAGEQFF.

This chain uses TRBV28 with TRBJ1-2; D unclear. Trimming left V 5 bases short and J 8 bases short, with 21 bases between. Germline CDR1 is MDHEN and CDR2 is SYDVKM. The CDR3 has 15 residues. The CDR3 bases are TGTGCCAGCAGTCAAGGGCCGGACGGAAAGAGGGGCTACACCTTC. This translates into CASSQGPDGKRGYTF.

The rearrangement links TRBV11-2 to TRBJ2-3; tentative D call: TRBD2 (5 bases). Germline CDR1 is SGHAT and CDR2 is FQNNGV. Trimming removed 5 bases from V and 6 bases from J, with 15 bases in between. This CDR3 has 14 residues. The CDR3 here is CASSPRLALDTQYF. CDR3 nucleotides: TGTGCCAGCAGCCCTAGGCTAGCCTTGGATACGCAGTATTTT.